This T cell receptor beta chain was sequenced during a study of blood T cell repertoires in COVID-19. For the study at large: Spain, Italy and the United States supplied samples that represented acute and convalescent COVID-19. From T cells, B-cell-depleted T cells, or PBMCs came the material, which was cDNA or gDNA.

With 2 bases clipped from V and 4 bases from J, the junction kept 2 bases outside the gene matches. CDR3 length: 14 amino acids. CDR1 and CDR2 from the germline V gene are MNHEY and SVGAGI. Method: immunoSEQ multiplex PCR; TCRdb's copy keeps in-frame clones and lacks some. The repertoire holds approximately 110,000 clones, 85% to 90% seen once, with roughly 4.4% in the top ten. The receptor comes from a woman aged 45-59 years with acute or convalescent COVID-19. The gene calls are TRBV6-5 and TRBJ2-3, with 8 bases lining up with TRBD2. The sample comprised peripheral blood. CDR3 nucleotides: TGTGCCAGCAGTTACACGGGGGGGCCAGATACGCAGTATTTT. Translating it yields CASSYTGGPDTQYF.